These 9 T cell receptor beta chains share one sample of origin, sequenced in a study of pediatric ulcerative colitis. Libraries were prepared by immunoSEQ multiplex PCR; TCRdb keeps only in-frame clonotypes and omits some of them. This sample has around 13,000 clones; approximately 71% occur once, and the top ten carry roughly 4.5%. The rectum was sampled with one to two pinch biopsies at colonoscopy. The sequenced material came from gut tissue. Receptors originate from a boy aged 5-17 years who was a control in a study of pediatric ulcerative colitis.

The chain carries TRBV5-4 and TRBJ2-7; D is possibly TRBD1 or TRBD2 (5 bases each). The CDR3 totals 15 residues. The germline gives CDR1 SGHNT, CDR2 YYREEE (reference sequence). V lost 0 bases and J lost 2, with 12 bases in between. The CDR3 DNA reads as TGTGCCAGCAGCTTGGGGGGGACGTCGACCTACGAGCAGTACTTC. Its translation: CASSLGGTSTYEQYF.

The rearrangement links TRBV4-3 to TRBJ2-6; either TRBD1 or TRBD2 may fit D (5 bases each). V lost 0 bases and J 4 bases, leaving 19 bases between the germline ends. The CDR3 spans 19 residues. CDR1 and CDR2 (germline): LGHNA, YSLEER. The CDR3 here is CASSQEGGWGRSGANVLTF. Written as DNA, the CDR3 is TGCGCCAGCAGCCAAGAGGGCGGGTGGGGACGATCAGGGGCCAACGTCCTGACTTTC.

V usage is TRBV4-1 and J usage is TRBJ2-1, with D possibly being TRBD2 (5 bases). V was clipped by 2 bases and J by 1 base, with 15 bases between them. The CDR3 spans 17 residues. Germline V gene lookup returns CDR1 MGHRA and CDR2 YSYEKL. The CDR3: CASSQPIGGYSYNEQFF. The CDR3 bases are TGCGCCAGCAGCCAACCGATCGGAGGATATTCCTACAATGAGCAGTTCTTC.

This chain links TRBV7-3 with TRBJ2-4, with D perhaps TRBD2 (6 bases). Deletions cut 5 bases from V and 5 bases from J, with 13 bases between. Germline V gene lookup returns CDR1 SGHTA and CDR2 FQGTGA. This CDR3 is 14 amino acids long. The CDR3 DNA reads as TGTGCCAGCAGCCCTCGGAGGGCCCAAAACATTCAGTACTTC. It is translated as CASSPRRAQNIQYF. Supplemented by reference TRBV7-3 and TRBJ2-4, the full variable domain reads GAGVSQTPSNKVTEKGKYVELRCDPISGHTALYWYRQSLGQGPEFLIYFQGTGAADDSGLPNDRFFAVRPEGSVSTLKIQRTERGDSAVYLCASSPRRAQNIQYFGAGTRLSVL.

The table lists this clone with a few counts. The gene calls are TRBV7-9 and TRBJ2-2, with 11 positions matching TRBD2. Germline CDR1 reads SEHNR; CDR2 reads FQNEAQ (reference sequence). This CDR3 is built from 19 residues. V lost 1 base to trimming and J lost 0 bases; unmatched junction nucleotides: 7. CDR3 sequence reads: CASSLGALAGVPNTGELFF. The DNA for the CDR3 is TGTGCCAGCAGCTTAGGTGCACTAGCGGGAGTCCCGAACACCGGGGAGCTGTTTTTT.

This sequence joins TRBV29-1 and TRBJ2-5; no definite D call. The CDR3 is 12 residues long. Trimming pared 7 bases from V and 7 bases from J, leaving 16 bases between. Germline CDR1 SQVTM, CDR2 ANQGSEA. The CDR3 loop reads CSAGPLDGTQYF. For the CDR3, the DNA is TGCAGCGCTGGCCCTTTGGACGGGACCCAGTACTTC.

This clone was seen only once. V usage is TRBV2 and J usage is TRBJ1-2; 7 bases match TRBD1. CDR3 length: 13 amino acids. V lost 4 bases and J lost 1; bases outside the gene matches: 0. Germline CDR1 is SNHLY and CDR2 is FYNNEI. The CDR3 region is CASSGQGNYGYTF. CDR3 nucleotide sequence: TGTGCCAGCAGTGGACAGGGTAACTATGGCTACACCTTC.

This chain joins TRBV29-1 and TRBJ2-3; possibly TRBD1 or TRBD2 for D (7 bases each). The V end was cut by 7 bases, the J end by 4 bases, with 15 bases between. CDR3 length: 13 residues. The germline CDR1 and CDR2 sequences are SQVTM and ANQGSEA. The CDR3 nucleotides are TGCAGCGCCGAGGGGGGGACAGCAGATACGCAGTATTTT. Its translation is CSAEGGTADTQYF.

The V and J genes are TRBV6-6 and TRBJ2-1; 14 bases are shared with TRBD2. The germline V gene has CDR1 MNHNY and CDR2 SVGAGI (reference sequence). CDR3 length equals 16 residues. Trimming at V came to 7 bases and at J to 0 bases, leaving 2 bases not matched to a gene. CDR3 residues: CASNGLAGGSYNEQFF. In DNA, the CDR3 is TGTGCCAGCAACGGACTAGCGGGAGGCTCCTACAATGAGCAGTTCTTC.